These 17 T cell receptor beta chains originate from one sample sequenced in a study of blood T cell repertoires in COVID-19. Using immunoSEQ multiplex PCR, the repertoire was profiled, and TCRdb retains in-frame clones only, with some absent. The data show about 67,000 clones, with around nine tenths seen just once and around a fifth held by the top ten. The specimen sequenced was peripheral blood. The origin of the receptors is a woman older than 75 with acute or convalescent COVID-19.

CDR3 DNA sequence: TGTGCCAGCAGCCGCCGGGACAGGTCTTCTGGCTACACCTTC. Amino acid sequence: CASSRRDRSSGYTF. The chain links TRBV3-1 (or the pseudogene TRBV3-2) to TRBJ1-2; 8 nucleotides match TRBD1. Trimming removed 4 bases from V and 7 bases from J; junction bases left unmatched: 8. Germline CDR1 and CDR2: LGHDT and YNNKEL (reference sequence). The CDR3 runs to 14 residues.

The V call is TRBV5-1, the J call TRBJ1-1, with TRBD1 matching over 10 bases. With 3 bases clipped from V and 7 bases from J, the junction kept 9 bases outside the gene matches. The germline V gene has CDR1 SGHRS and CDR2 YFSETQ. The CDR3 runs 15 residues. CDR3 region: CASSWLSGTGVEAFF. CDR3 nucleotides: TGCGCCAGCAGCTGGCTATCCGGGACAGGGGTTGAAGCTTTCTTT.

CDR3 nucleotide sequence: TGTGCCAGCAGTTGGAGGGGCCGAGGGAATGAGCAGTTCTTC. This gives the protein CASSWRGRGNEQFF. The V gene is TRBV6-5, the J gene TRBJ2-1, with a possible D match to TRBD2 (6 bases). The CDR3 length is 14 residues. Trimming removed 4 bases from V and 7 bases from J, with 14 bases in between. The germline gives CDR1 MNHEY, CDR2 SVGAGI.

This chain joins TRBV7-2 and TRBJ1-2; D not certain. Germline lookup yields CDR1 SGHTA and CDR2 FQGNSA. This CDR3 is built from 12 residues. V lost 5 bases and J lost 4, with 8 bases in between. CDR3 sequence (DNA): TGTGCCAGCAGCCAAGACACCTATGGCTACACCTTC. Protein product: CASSQDTYGYTF.

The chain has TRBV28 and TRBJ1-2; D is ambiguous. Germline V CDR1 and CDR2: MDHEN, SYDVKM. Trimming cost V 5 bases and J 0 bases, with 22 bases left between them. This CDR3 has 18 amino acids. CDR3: CASSLLPGYQATNYGYTF. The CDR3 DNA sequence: TGTGCCAGCAGTCTCCTACCGGGTTACCAAGCGACTAACTATGGCTACACCTTC.

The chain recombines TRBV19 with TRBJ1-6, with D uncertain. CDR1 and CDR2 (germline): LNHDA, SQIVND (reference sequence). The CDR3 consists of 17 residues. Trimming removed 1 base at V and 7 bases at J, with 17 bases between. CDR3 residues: CASSIAGIGKKNSPLHF. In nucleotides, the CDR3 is TGTGCCAGTAGTATAGCGGGGATCGGGAAGAAAAATTCACCCCTCCACTTT.

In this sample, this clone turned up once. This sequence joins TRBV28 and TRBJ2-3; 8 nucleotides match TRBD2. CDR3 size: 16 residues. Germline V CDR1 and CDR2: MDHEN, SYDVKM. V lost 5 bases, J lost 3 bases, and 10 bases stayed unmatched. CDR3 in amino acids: CASSVVAGGGTDTQYF. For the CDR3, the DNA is TGTGCCAGCAGTGTAGTGGCGGGAGGAGGGACAGATACGCAGTATTTT.

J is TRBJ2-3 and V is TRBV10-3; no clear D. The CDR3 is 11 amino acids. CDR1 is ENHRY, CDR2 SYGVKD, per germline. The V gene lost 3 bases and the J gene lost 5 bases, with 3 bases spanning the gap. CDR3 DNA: TGTGCCATCAGTGAACTAGATACGCAGTATTTT. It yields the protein CAISELDTQYF.

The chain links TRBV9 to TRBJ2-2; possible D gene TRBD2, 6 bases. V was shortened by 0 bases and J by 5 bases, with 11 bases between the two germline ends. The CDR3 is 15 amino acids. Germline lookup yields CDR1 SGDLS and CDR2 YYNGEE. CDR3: CASSVELRGTGELFF. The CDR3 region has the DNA TGTGCCAGCAGCGTAGAGTTGCGGGGAACCGGGGAGCTGTTTTTT.

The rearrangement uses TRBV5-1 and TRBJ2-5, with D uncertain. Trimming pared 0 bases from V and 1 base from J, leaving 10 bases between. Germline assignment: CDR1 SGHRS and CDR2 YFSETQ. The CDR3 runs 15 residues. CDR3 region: CASSLAGVTQETQYF. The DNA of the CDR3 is TGCGCCAGCAGCTTGGCCGGTGTAACCCAAGAGACCCAGTACTTC. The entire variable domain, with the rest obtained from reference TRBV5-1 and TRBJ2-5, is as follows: KAGVTQTPRYLIKTRGQQVTLSCSPISGHRSVSWYQQTPGQGLQFLFEYFSETQRNKGNFPGRFSGRQFSNSRSEMNVSTLELGDSALYLCASSLAGVTQETQYFGPGTRLLVL.

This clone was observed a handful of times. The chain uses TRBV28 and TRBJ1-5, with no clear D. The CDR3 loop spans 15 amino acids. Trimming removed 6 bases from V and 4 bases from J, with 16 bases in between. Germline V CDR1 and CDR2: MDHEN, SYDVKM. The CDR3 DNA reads TGTGCCAGCAGATCCGGCCAGGCTCGGAATCAGCCCCAGCATTTT. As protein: CASRSGQARNQPQHF.

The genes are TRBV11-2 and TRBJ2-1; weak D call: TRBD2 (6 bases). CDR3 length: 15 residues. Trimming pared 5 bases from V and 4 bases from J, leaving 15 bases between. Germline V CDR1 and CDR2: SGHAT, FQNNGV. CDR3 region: CASSEGRGGYNEQFF. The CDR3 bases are TGTGCCAGCAGCGAGGGAAGAGGAGGGTACAATGAGCAGTTCTTC. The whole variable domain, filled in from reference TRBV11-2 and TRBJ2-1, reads EAGVAQSPRYKIIEKRQSVAFWCNPISGHATLYWYQQILGQGPKLLIQFQNNGVVDDSQLPKDRFSAERLKGVDSTLKIQPAKLEDSAVYLCASSEGRGGYNEQFFGPGTRLTVL.

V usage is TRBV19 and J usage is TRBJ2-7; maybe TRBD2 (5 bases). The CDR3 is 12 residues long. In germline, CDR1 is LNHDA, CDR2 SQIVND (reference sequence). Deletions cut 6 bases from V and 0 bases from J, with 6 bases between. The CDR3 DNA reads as TGTGCCAGTAGGGGGAGCTCCTACGAGCAGTACTTC. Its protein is CASRGSSYEQYF. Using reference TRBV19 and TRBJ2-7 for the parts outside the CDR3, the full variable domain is DGGITQSPKYLFRKEGQNVTLSCEQNLNHDAMYWYRQDPGQGLRLIYYSQIVNDFQKGDIAEGYSVSREKKESFPLTVTSAQKNPTAFYLCASRGSSYEQYFGPGTRLTVT.

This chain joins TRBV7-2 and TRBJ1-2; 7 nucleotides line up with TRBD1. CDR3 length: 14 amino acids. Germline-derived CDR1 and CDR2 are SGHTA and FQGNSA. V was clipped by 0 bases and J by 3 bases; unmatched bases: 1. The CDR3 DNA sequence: TGTGCCAGCAGCTTAGCCGGGACAGACTATGGCTACACCTTC. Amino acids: CASSLAGTDYGYTF. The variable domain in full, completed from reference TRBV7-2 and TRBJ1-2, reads GAGVSQSPSNKVTEKGKDVELRCDPISGHTALYWYRQSLGQGLEFLIYFQGNSAPDKSGLPSDRFSAERTGGSVSTLTIQRTQQEDSAVYLCASSLAGTDYGYTFGSGTRLTVV.

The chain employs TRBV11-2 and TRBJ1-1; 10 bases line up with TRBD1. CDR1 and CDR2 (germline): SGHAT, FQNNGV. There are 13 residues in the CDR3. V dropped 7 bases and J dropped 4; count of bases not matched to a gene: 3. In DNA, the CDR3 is TGTGCCAGCACCTGGACAGGGGGCACTGAAGCTTTCTTT. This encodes CASTWTGGTEAFF.

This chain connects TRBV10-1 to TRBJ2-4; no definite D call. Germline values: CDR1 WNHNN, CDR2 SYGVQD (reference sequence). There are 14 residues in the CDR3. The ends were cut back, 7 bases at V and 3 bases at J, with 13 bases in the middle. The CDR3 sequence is CASNKSSCKNIQYF. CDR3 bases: TGCGCCAGCAATAAGAGCTCCTGCAAAAACATTCAGTACTTC.

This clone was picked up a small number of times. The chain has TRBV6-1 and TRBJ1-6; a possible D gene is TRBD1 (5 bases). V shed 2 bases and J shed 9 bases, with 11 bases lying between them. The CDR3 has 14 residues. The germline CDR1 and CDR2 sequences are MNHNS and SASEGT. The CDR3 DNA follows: TGTGCCAGCAGTGAACGTCAGGGCAGTTCACCCCTCCACTTT. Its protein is CASSERQGSSPLHF.